These 2 T cell receptor beta chains share one sample of origin, sequenced in a study of shared clonotypes between healthy human individuals. Some clones are missing from TCRdb's copy, which holds only in-frame ones; the method was immunoSEQ multiplex PCR. The sample has about 1.4 million clones, around 95% seen once. Sequencing was carried out using naive CD4+ T cells sorted from blood. Subset described: CD45RA+ positively selected. The receptors were sampled from a young man in good health.

V and J are TRBV2 and TRBJ1-5; the D gene is possibly TRBD1 (6 bases). The V end lost 5 bases, the J end lost 15 bases, and 17 bases lay between the germline ends. This CDR3 has 12 residues. CDR1 and CDR2 (germline): SNHLY, FYNNEI. CDR3 protein: CASSLPAGVGHF. CDR3 nucleotides: TGTGCCAGCAGTCTCCCTGCAGGGGTTGGGCATTTT.

The chain is built from TRBV6-9 and TRBJ2-2; D is perhaps TRBD2 (6 bases). The CDR3 has 20 residues. Trimming removed 6 bases at V and 0 bases at J, with 26 bases between. CDR1 and CDR2 from the germline V gene are MNHGY and SVAAGI. For the CDR3, the DNA is TGTGCCAGCAGCGGGAGAGACGGGAGTGCTATGTTCGCGAACACCGGGGAGCTGTTTTTT. Encoded protein: CASSGRDGSAMFANTGELFF.